This section outlines one TCR beta chain sequence together with its context. Sequencing used immunoSEQ multiplex PCR; TCRdb keeps in-frame clones, though not all of them. The table lists 85,000 to 100,000 clones, 75% to 90% of them singletons. The sample belongs to a study of blood T cell repertoires in COVID-19. Study as a whole: T cells, B-cell-depleted T cells, or PBMCs supplied cDNA or gDNA.

Material: peripheral blood. This clonotype was sampled from a man in his forties or fifties with active or convalescent COVID-19.

The CDR3 loop is CASSFPSGGSNEQFF. The DNA of the CDR3 is TGTGCCAGCAGCTTCCCTAGCGGGGGGTCTAATGAGCAGTTCTTC. The chain carries TRBV3-1 (or the pseudogene TRBV3-2) and TRBJ2-1, with TRBD2 matching over 11 bases. The trim removed 5 bases at V and 7 bases at J, leaving 7 bases unmatched. CDR1 and CDR2 from the germline V gene are LGHDT and YNNKEL (reference sequence). CDR3 size: 15 residues.